In this sample, the clone carrying this T cell receptor beta chain turned up a few times. Its antigen is unknown. The data were obtained in a study of early T cells in non-severe SARS-CoV-2 infection. Across the whole study: Sequencing input comprised bulk RNA from unsorted whole blood; chain pairing was not available.

Individual cDNA molecules were tagged with unique molecular identifiers, the study reported. MiXCR was run by TCRdb on the 5' RACE reads, yielding one entry per CDR3 protein. In the table there are about 77,000 distinct CDR3 sequences, roughly a sixth of which are singletons. General study results and limits: Anti-spike CD8 responses were favored in VDJdb matching, and private and CD4 specificities were missed.

The ends were cut back, 2 bases at V and 0 bases at J, with 11 bases in the middle. The CDR3 has 16 amino acids. The germline CDR1 and CDR2 sequences are SGHTA and FQGTGA. The TCR was taken from an adult who was a healthcare worker with PCR-confirmed SARS-CoV-2 infection or an uninfected control (not recorded which). The chain couples TRBV7-3 to TRBJ2-1; D is undetermined. The sequencing input was whole blood. The CDR3 DNA is TGTGCCAGCAGCTTAGCGGCGGCCATCTCCTACAATGAGCAGTTCTTC. Translation: CASSLAAAISYNEQFF.